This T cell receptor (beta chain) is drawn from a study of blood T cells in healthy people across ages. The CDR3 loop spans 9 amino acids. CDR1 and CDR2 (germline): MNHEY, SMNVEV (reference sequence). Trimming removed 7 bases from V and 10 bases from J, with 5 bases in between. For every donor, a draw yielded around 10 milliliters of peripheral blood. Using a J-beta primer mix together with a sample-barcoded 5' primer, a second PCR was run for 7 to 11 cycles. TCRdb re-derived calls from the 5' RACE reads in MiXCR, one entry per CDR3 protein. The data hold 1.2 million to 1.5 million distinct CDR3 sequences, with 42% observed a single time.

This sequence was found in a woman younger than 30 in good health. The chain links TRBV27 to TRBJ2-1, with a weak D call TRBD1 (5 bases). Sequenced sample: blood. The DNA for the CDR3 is TGTGCCAGCAAGGGGGAGCAGTTCTTC. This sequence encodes CASKGEQFF.